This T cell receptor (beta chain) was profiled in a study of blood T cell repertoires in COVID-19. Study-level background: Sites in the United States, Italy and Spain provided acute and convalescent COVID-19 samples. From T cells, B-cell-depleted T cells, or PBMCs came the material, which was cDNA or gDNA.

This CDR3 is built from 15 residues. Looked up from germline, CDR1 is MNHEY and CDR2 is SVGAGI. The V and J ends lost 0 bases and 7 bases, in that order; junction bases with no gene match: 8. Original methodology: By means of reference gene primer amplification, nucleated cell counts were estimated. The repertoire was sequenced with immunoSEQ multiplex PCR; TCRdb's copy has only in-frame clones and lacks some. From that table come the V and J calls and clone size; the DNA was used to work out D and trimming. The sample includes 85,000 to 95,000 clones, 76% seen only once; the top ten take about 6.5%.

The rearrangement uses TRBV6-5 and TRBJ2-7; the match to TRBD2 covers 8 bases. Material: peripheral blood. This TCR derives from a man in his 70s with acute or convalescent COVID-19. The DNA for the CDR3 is TGTGCCAGCAGTTACTCCGCCAGCGGGAGTTGGGAGCAGTACTTC. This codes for CASSYSASGSWEQYF.